This TCR beta chain was sequenced in a study of blood T cell repertoires in COVID-19. Whole-study context: The United States, Italy and Spain were the sources of the acute and convalescent COVID-19 samples. Nucleic acid was either cDNA or gDNA, and it came from T cells, B-cell-depleted T cells, or PBMCs.

How the authors handled the data: Researchers report that nucleated cell counts were estimated from reference gene primer amplification. Produced via immunoSEQ multiplex PCR; TCRdb's table is partial and in-frame only. The DNA was the basis for D and trimming; V, J and clone size are from that table. The sample contains around 140,000 clones, 85% to 90% of which appear only once. This clone was seen only a few times. Looked up from germline, CDR1 is MNHEY and CDR2 is SVGAGI. This CDR3 comprises 15 residues. Trimming cost V 4 bases and J 4 bases; bases outside gene matches: 6. The sample comprised peripheral blood. The receptor was derived from a man at least 80 years old with acute or convalescent COVID-19. V gene TRBV6-5 combines with J gene TRBJ2-5, with 10 bases that match TRBD1. The DNA of the CDR3 is TGTGCCAGCAGTTCAGACAGGGGGCAGGGAGAGACCCAGTACTTC. This sequence encodes CASSSDRGQGETQYF.